One sample yielded the 4 T cell receptor beta chains listed below, sequenced in a study of early T cells in non-severe SARS-CoV-2 infection. TCRdb recomputed calls from the 5' RACE reads with MiXCR, one row per CDR3 protein. The sample gives just over 95,000 distinct CDR3 sequences, 11% of which show up once; approximately 5.3% is in the top ten. Source material: whole blood. These receptors were taken from an adult who was a healthcare worker with PCR-confirmed SARS-CoV-2 infection or an uninfected control (not recorded which).

This clonotype was recorded many times. The chain joins TRBV3-1 to TRBJ2-6; D is ambiguous. This CDR3 has 13 amino acids. CDR1 LGHDT and CDR2 YNNKEL come from the germline V gene (reference sequence). V lost 5 bases, J lost 3 bases, and 5 bases lay in between. CDR3 in amino acids: CASSKLGANVLTF. DNA of the CDR3: TGTGCCAGCAGCAAGCTTGGGGCCAACGTCCTGACTTTC.

The V and J genes are TRBV28 and TRBJ1-2; D gene uncertain. Trimming took off 2 bases at V and 7 bases at J, with 8 bases between the two ends. The V gene's germline CDR1 is MDHEN and CDR2 SYDVKM. There are 12 residues in the CDR3. This CDR3 is CASSLGEGGYTF. DNA of the CDR3: TGTGCCAGCAGTTTAGGGGAAGGTGGCTACACCTTC.

This clonotype occurred a few times. CDR3 in DNA: TGCAGCGTTGGACTAGCTCCCACAGATACGCAGTATTTT. It encodes CSVGLAPTDTQYF. The rearrangement uses TRBV29-1 and TRBJ2-3; 7 nucleotides match TRBD2. The CDR3 length is 13 residues. Germline V gene sequence: CDR1 SQVTM, CDR2 ANQGSEA. V trimming: 4 bases; J trimming: 2 bases; junction bases outside the gene matches: 3.

The rearrangement links TRBV9 to TRBJ2-3, with D perhaps TRBD1 (5 bases). V was clipped by 4 bases and J by 0 bases, with 18 bases between them. This CDR3 is 17 amino acids long. CDR1 is SGDLS, CDR2 YYNGEE, per germline. The CDR3 sequence: CASSLLPATVSTDTQYF. The CDR3 nucleotides read TGTGCCAGCAGCTTACTCCCCGCGACAGTTAGCACAGATACGCAGTATTTT. The full variable domain, completed using reference TRBV9 and TRBJ2-3, is DSGVTQTPKHLITATGQRVTLRCSPRSGDLSVYWYQQSLDQGLQFLIQYYNGEERAKGNILERFSAQQFPDLHSELNLSSLELGDSALYFCASSLLPATVSTDTQYFGPGTRLTVL.